This TCR beta chain appears in the sequencing data of a study of patients and donors after allogeneic stem cell transplantation. TCRdb re-called the RT-PCR reads with MiXCR, one entry per CDR3 protein. The sample lists 87,000 or so distinct CDR3 sequences, approximately 5.2% occurring once. This clonotype was counted between two and nine times. This CDR3 is built from 18 residues. Deletions cut 3 bases from V and 1 base from J, with 22 bases between. Germline loops: CDR1 DFQATT, CDR2 SNEGSKA (reference sequence). This sequence was found in a human donor who was either an allogeneic HSCT recipient or a stem cell or donor lymphocyte infusion donor (not recorded which). It is not recorded whose cells these are; they may come from a transplant donor. Sequences were obtained from blood, either unsorted or a sorted T cell fraction (not recorded which). This chain joins TRBV20-1 and TRBJ1-3; tentative D call: TRBD1 (5 bases). The CDR3 region has the DNA TGCAGTGCTAGTTCTTTAGCCCCAACGGGGCAGTCTGGAAACACCATATATTTT. It specifies CSASSLAPTGQSGNTIYF.